The entry below describes one TCR beta chain. The data originate from a study of T cell changes during pregnancy in multiple sclerosis. The repertoire was sequenced with immunoSEQ multiplex PCR; TCRdb's copy has only in-frame clones and lacks some. The table lists roughly 52,000 clones, over 80% of them singletons. V was cut by 3 bases and J by 4 bases, with 14 bases left in between. Per germline, CDR1 SGDLS and CDR2 YYNGEE. This CDR3 contains 15 residues. The rearrangement uses TRBV9 and TRBJ2-1; perhaps TRBD1 as D (6 bases). This clonotype was sampled from a female donor with multiple sclerosis, enrolled in a pregnancy study. The sample here was CD4+ T cells from peripheral blood mononuclear cells, taken in the third trimester of pregnancy. The CDR3 DNA reads as TGTGCCAGCAGCGCTACAGGGTACGCGTACAATGAGCAGTTCTTC. This sequence encodes CASSATGYAYNEQFF.